A single sample gave rise to the 14 T cell receptor beta chains below, sequenced in a study of CDR3 diversity in severe acne. TCRdb reprocessed the PCR reads via MiXCR and lists one record per CDR3 protein. The sample has about 76,000 distinct CDR3 sequences, around 49% seen once; the top ten hold roughly an eighth. Sequenced: blood. The receptors were sampled from a male donor in good health, without acne.

This rearrangement joins TRBV11-3 to TRBJ1-5; D call uncertain. This CDR3 contains 19 residues. V lost 1 base, J lost 0 bases, and 19 bases lay in between. In germline, CDR1 is SGHNT, CDR2 YENEEA. The CDR3 sequence: CASSLVPLDIWDSNQPQHF. Here the CDR3 DNA reads TGTGCCAGCAGCTTAGTTCCCCTAGATATCTGGGATAGCAATCAGCCCCAGCATTTT.

The sample holds many counts of this clonotype. The gene calls are TRBV19 and TRBJ1-5; the D is unclear. The germline V gene has CDR1 LNHDA and CDR2 SQIVND (reference sequence). This CDR3 is built from 17 residues. Trimming cost V 0 bases and J 6 bases, with 18 bases left between them. The chain's CDR3 is CASSIDDFNSAGQPQHF. In DNA form, the CDR3 reads TGTGCCAGTAGTATAGATGACTTCAACAGCGCGGGTCAGCCCCAGCATTTT.

In DNA form, the CDR3 reads TGTGCCAGCAGCCGGGACAGGGGGTGGGTCTACGAGCAGTACTTC. Protein: CASSRDRGWVYEQYF. This chain links TRBV11-1 with TRBJ2-7; 11 nucleotides line up with TRBD1. Unmatched junction bases numbered 6, after V lost 5 bases and J lost 3 bases. Germline lookup yields CDR1 SGHAT and CDR2 FQDESV (reference sequence). This CDR3 spans 15 amino acids.

This clonotype has a count of ten or more. This rearrangement joins TRBV29-1 to TRBJ1-2, with D hard to call. Germline assignment: CDR1 SQVTM and CDR2 ANQGSEA. The CDR3 is 12 amino acids. Between the trimmed V and J ends, which lost 3 bases and 5 bases, there was a span of 10 bases. The DNA for the CDR3 is TGCAGCGTTGACGATATGGGGTATGGCTACACCTTC. Protein: CSVDDMGYGYTF.

The sample holds many counts of this clonotype. The chain joins TRBV2 to TRBJ1-2; 10 bases line up with TRBD1. Trimming cost V 6 bases and J 5 bases; bases outside gene matches: 6. The length of the CDR3 is 14 residues. CDR1 SNHLY and CDR2 FYNNEI come from the germline V gene. The CDR3 DNA follows: TGTGCCAGCAGGCCGGGGACAGGGGAATATGGCTACACCTTC. Its protein is CASRPGTGEYGYTF.

The chain is built from TRBV5-1 and TRBJ2-7; 8 nucleotides line up with TRBD1. The CDR3 runs to 16 residues. The germline CDR1 and CDR2 sequences are SGHRS and YFSETQ. Unmatched junction bases numbered 7, after V lost 0 bases and J lost 2 bases. This CDR3 is CASSLEQGDMTYEQYF. The CDR3 nucleotides read TGCGCCAGCAGCTTGGAACAGGGGGACATGACCTACGAGCAGTACTTC.

Note on this clonotype: Mismatch with germline at one junction end may stem from a read error. This sequence joins TRBV4-1 and TRBJ2-5, with 14 bases fitting TRBD2. This CDR3 spans 18 amino acids. Germline CDR1 reads MGHRA; CDR2 reads YSYEKL. The CDR3 sequence is CASSQAPGLAGVQETQYF. CDR3 nucleotide sequence: TGTGCCAGCAGCCAAGCCCCGGGACTAGCGGGAGTCCAAGAGACCCAGTACTTC.

V and J are TRBV20-1 and TRBJ2-3; D unresolved. CDR1 is DFQATT, CDR2 SNEGSKA, per germline (reference sequence). The CDR3 consists of 13 residues. CDR3 bases: TGCAGCGTTAAAACCAGAAAGGCAGATACGCAGTATTTT. The encoded protein is CSVKTRKADTQYF.

CDR3 nucleotide sequence: TGTGCCAGCAGTTACTTGGCACCCCTGGGACAGAGCACAGATACGCAGTATTTT. Translating it yields CASSYLAPLGQSTDTQYF. The rearrangement joins TRBV6-5 to TRBJ2-3; 7 nucleotides line up with TRBD1. V was clipped by 1 base and J by 0 bases; unmatched bases: 10. This CDR3 contains 18 residues. Germline CDR1 and CDR2: MNHEY and SVGAGI.

CDR3 protein: CAARRGRAGQETQYF. The CDR3 DNA reads TGTGCCGCTCGCCGCGGGAGGGCCGGGCAAGAGACCCAGTACTTC. The genes are TRBV6-1 and TRBJ2-5; 9 nucleotides align to TRBD2. CDR3 length equals 15 residues. Germline lookup yields CDR1 MNHNS and CDR2 SASEGT. The trim removed 11 bases at V and 2 bases at J, leaving 12 bases unmatched.

The rearrangement uses TRBV4-1 and TRBJ1-2; D remains ambiguous. The ends were cut back, 3 bases at V and 11 bases at J, with 19 bases in the middle. The CDR3 sequence is 14 residues long. Germline CDR1 and CDR2: MGHRA and YSYEKL. The CDR3 sequence is CASSQIPTGVGYTF. The CDR3 DNA is TGCGCCAGCAGCCAGATACCGACGGGAGTGGGTTACACCTTC.

This sequence joins TRBV9 and TRBJ2-7; 10 nucleotides match TRBD2. The germline CDR1 and CDR2 sequences are SGDLS and YYNGEE. The CDR3 totals 15 residues. V trimming: 3 bases; J trimming: 6 bases; junction bases outside the gene matches: 9. DNA of the CDR3: TGTGCCAGCAGCGCCCAGGGGGCTAGCGGGAGCGAGCAGTACTTC. Residues: CASSAQGASGSEQYF.

This chain connects TRBV16 to TRBJ1-2; D not resolved. Germline CDR1 KGHSY, CDR2 FQNENV. This CDR3 is 15 amino acids long. Deletions cut 2 bases from V and 4 bases from J, with 14 bases between. CDR3 DNA sequence: TGTGCCAGCAGCCAAGTGGACTTTTTTGGCTATGGCTACACCTTC. Protein: CASSQVDFFGYGYTF. The complete variable domain, with remaining parts taken from reference TRBV16 and TRBJ1-2, reads GEEVAQTPKHLVRGEGQKAKLYCAPIKGHSYVFWYQQVLKNEFKFLISFQNENVFDETGMPKERFSAKCLPNSPCSLEIQATKLEDSAVYFCASSQVDFFGYGYTFGSGTRLTVV.

This clonotype is classed as medium-sized (0.01 to 0.1%). The V and J genes are TRBV7-3 and TRBJ2-2; 7 bases are shared with TRBD2. Germline values: CDR1 SGHTA, CDR2 FQGTGA. The CDR3 runs 14 residues. V shed 3 bases, J shed 7 bases, and the junction held 5 bases outside the gene matches. CDR3 sequence (DNA): TGTGCCAGCAGCTTGACTAGCTACAACGGGGAGCTGTTTTTT. Translation gives CASSLTSYNGELFF.